This TCR beta chain appears in the sequencing data of a study of cytomegalovirus exposure and HLA in healthy donors. Concerning this clone itself: Its antigen is as yet unknown.

Amplification used 60 Vbeta primers and 13 Jbeta primers. The protocol was immunoSEQ multiplex PCR, while the TCRdb copy is restricted to in-frame clones and leaves out a portion. The sample yields over 120,000 clones, roughly 78% seen once. Per germline, CDR1 LNHDA and CDR2 SQIVND (reference sequence). Trimming cost V 9 bases and J 0 bases; bases outside gene matches: 3. The CDR3 loop spans 13 amino acids. General study findings and limits: TCR beta V- and J-gene trimming, according to a later analysis, was linked to a missense DCLRE1C variant. Differences between HLA loci emerged in a later analysis of TCR association rates, with DRB1 most and HLA-C fewest. Usually a TCR sequence was rare, but some public TCRs were found in many donors. Segments of the TCR beta V type were, in most cases, productive about 87% or about 30% of the time in an earlier analysis.

Specimen: PBMCs. The clonotype originates from a female donor in good health and CMV-seronegative. V usage is TRBV19 and J usage is TRBJ2-7; 9 nucleotides line up with TRBD1. The CDR3 loop is CASRDRASYEQYF. For the CDR3, the DNA is TGTGCCAGCCGGGACAGGGCCTCCTACGAGCAGTACTTC.